Each of the 25 T cell receptor beta chains below was sequenced from the same sample in a study of CXCR4 blockade with PD-1 therapy in pancreatic cancer. Profiled with immunoSEQ multiplex PCR; TCRdb holds only in-frame clones, not every one. The sample lists more than 4,500 clones, about 60% occurring once. Sequenced input: tumor tissue. These receptors were taken from a human donor with pancreatic ductal adenocarcinoma.

V usage is TRBV28 and J usage is TRBJ2-1; D is ambiguous. The germline gives CDR1 MDHEN, CDR2 SYDVKM. The CDR3 loop spans 12 amino acids. The germline V and J ends were trimmed by 4 bases and 6 bases, with 7 bases remaining between them. The CDR3: CASSSDRNEQFF. CDR3 nucleotides: TGTGCCAGCAGTTCCGACCGCAATGAGCAGTTCTTC.

The V gene is TRBV19, the J gene TRBJ1-2; TRBD1 agrees at 8 bases. CDR3 size: 13 residues. Germline CDR1 reads LNHDA; CDR2 reads SQIVND (reference sequence). The V gene end was trimmed by 5 bases and the J gene end by 7 bases; junction bases not matched to a gene: 6. CDR3 bases: TGTGCCAGTAGTCCCCGACAGGGGATTGGCTACACCTTC. Translation: CASSPRQGIGYTF.

The V and J genes are TRBV18 and TRBJ1-1, with D perhaps matching TRBD1 (5 bases). The CDR3 runs 15 residues. The germline CDR1 and CDR2 sequences are KGHSH and LQKENI. Trimming cost V 3 bases and J 0 bases, with 11 bases left between them. In DNA form, the CDR3 reads TGTGCCAGCTCACCCCTCGACAGAGTGAACACTGAAGCTTTCTTT. Its protein product is CASSPLDRVNTEAFF.

The V call is TRBV28, the J call TRBJ2-5; D possibly corresponds to TRBD1 (5 bases). The CDR3 has 14 amino acids. Germline V lookup: CDR1 MDHEN, CDR2 SYDVKM. V was cut by 5 bases and J by 2 bases, with 12 bases left in between. The CDR3 DNA reads as TGTGCCAGCAGTCCAGGGTTGCGGCAAGAGACCCAGTACTTC. It specifies CASSPGLRQETQYF.

V is TRBV2 and J is TRBJ1-1; TRBD1 matches at 8 bases. The germline V gene encodes CDR1 SNHLY and CDR2 FYNNEI. This CDR3 region has 13 residues. V lost 7 bases, J lost 7 bases, and 8 bases stayed unmatched. The CDR3 region has the DNA TGTGCCAGCAACCCAGGGGGCTTTGATGAAGCTTTCTTT. Translated: CASNPGGFDEAFF.

The chain uses TRBV19 and TRBJ1-2, with D unclear. Germline V gene lookup returns CDR1 LNHDA and CDR2 SQIVND (reference sequence). V dropped 3 bases and J dropped 2 bases, with 7 bases sitting between them. The CDR3 runs to 13 residues. The CDR3 here is CASSISDNYGYTF. The CDR3 DNA sequence: TGTGCCAGTAGTATCTCAGACAACTATGGCTACACCTTC.

The V gene is TRBV28, the J gene TRBJ1-4; no definite D call. With 3 bases removed from V and 3 bases from J, the gap between germline ends came to 5 bases. This CDR3 region has 13 residues. Per the germline V gene, CDR1 is MDHEN and CDR2 is SYDVKM. CDR3 sequence: CASSLTANEKLFF. Written as DNA, the CDR3 is TGTGCCAGCAGTTTGACGGCTAATGAAAAACTGTTTTTT. The complete variable domain, with remaining parts taken from reference TRBV28 and TRBJ1-4, reads DVKVTQSSRYLVKRTGEKVFLECVQDMDHENMFWYRQDPGLGLRLIYFSYDVKMKEKGDIPEGYSVSREKKERFSLILESASTNQTSMYLCASSLTANEKLFFGSGTQLSVL.

CDR3 nucleotide sequence: TGTGCCAGCAGGTTGACAGTGAACTCTGGAAACACCATATATTTT. It codes for CASRLTVNSGNTIYF. The chain carries TRBV6-8 and TRBJ1-3; perhaps TRBD1 as D (5 bases). Germline V lookup: CDR1 MNHGY, CDR2 SAAAGT. With 6 bases removed from V and 0 bases from J, the gap between germline ends came to 12 bases. There are 15 residues in the CDR3.

V usage is TRBV28 and J usage is TRBJ2-4, with TRBD1 matching 7 bases. Trimming took 9 bases from V and 4 from J; bases not matched to a gene: 9. Germline CDR1 is MDHEN and CDR2 is SYDVKM. The CDR3 length is 14 residues. For the CDR3, the DNA is TGTGCCAGTAGTACGGGACAGCAAAAAAACATTCAGTACTTC. This sequence encodes CASSTGQQKNIQYF.

The rearrangement joins TRBV1 to TRBJ1-5. TRBV1 corresponds to a pseudogene. The CDR3 contains 15 residues. The CDR3 DNA is TGCACCAGCAGCCAAGCCGGGAAGAGCAATCAGCCCCAGCATTTT. This translates into CTSSQAGKSNQPQHF.

This rearrangement joins TRBV18 to TRBJ2-2; TRBD1 or TRBD2 may be the D gene (5 bases each). Per germline, CDR1 KGHSH and CDR2 LQKENI. The CDR3 totals 14 residues. V shed 3 bases and J shed 2 bases, with 7 bases lying between them. The CDR3 here is CASSPGGNTGELFF. The CDR3 DNA follows: TGTGCCAGCTCACCTGGGGGAAACACCGGGGAGCTGTTTTTT.

V and J are TRBV19 and TRBJ1-5; no definite D call. The CDR3 contains 13 residues. The ends were cut back, 8 bases at V and 3 bases at J, with 11 bases in the middle. Germline V gene data show CDR1 as LNHDA and CDR2 as SQIVND (reference sequence). The CDR3 spells CASGRQSNQPQHF. Written as DNA, the CDR3 is TGTGCCAGTGGACGGCAGTCCAATCAGCCCCAGCATTTT.

This chain links TRBV18 with TRBJ1-2; D gene ambiguous. V lost 2 bases and J 7 bases, leaving 11 bases between the germline ends. The germline V gene encodes CDR1 KGHSH and CDR2 LQKENI. This CDR3 is 13 amino acids long. This CDR3 reads CASSPELSGGYTF. The DNA of the CDR3 is TGTGCCAGCTCACCAGAGCTCTCAGGTGGCTACACCTTC.

The V call is TRBV28, the J call TRBJ2-1, with 9 bases aligning to TRBD1. The CDR3 is 17 amino acids. The V segment lost 3 bases and the J segment 5 bases; nucleotides outside the gene matches: 11. Germline assignment: CDR1 MDHEN and CDR2 SYDVKM. CDR3 residues: CASSFLDRDREDNEQFF. Written as DNA, the CDR3 is TGTGCCAGCAGTTTCCTAGACCGGGACAGGGAGGACAATGAGCAGTTCTTC. The full variable domain, completed using reference TRBV28 and TRBJ2-1, is DVKVTQSSRYLVKRTGEKVFLECVQDMDHENMFWYRQDPGLGLRLIYFSYDVKMKEKGDIPEGYSVSREKKERFSLILESASTNQTSMYLCASSFLDRDREDNEQFFGPGTRLTVL.

This clone was seen only a few times. The J gene is TRBJ1-1, the V gene TRBV9; the D is unclear. With 4 bases removed from V and 1 base from J, the gap between germline ends came to 11 bases. Germline loops: CDR1 SGDLS, CDR2 YYNGEE. The CDR3 spans 14 residues. In DNA form, the CDR3 reads TGTGCCAGCAGCTCTTCGGACGGGAACACTGAAGCTTTCTTT. It yields the protein CASSSSDGNTEAFF.

A few counts support this clone. This sequence joins TRBV7-5 and TRBJ2-2; whether TRBD1, the table's D call, matches the DNA was not checked. TRBV7-5 corresponds to a pseudogene. The CDR3 sequence is 15 residues long. This CDR3 is CASSPGTGNTGELFF. CDR3 DNA sequence: TGTGCCAGCAGCCCCGGGACAGGGAACACCGGGGAGCTGTTTTTT.

This chain links TRBV19 with TRBJ1-1; 8 bases line up with TRBD1. Unmatched junction bases numbered 8, after V lost 5 bases and J lost 0 bases. The CDR3 is made up of 16 amino acids. Per germline, CDR1 LNHDA and CDR2 SQIVND (reference sequence). The CDR3 region has the DNA TGTGCCAGTAGTTCGTCCCGGGACAGGTTGAACACTGAAGCTTTCTTT. Protein sequence: CASSSSRDRLNTEAFF. The whole variable domain, filled in from reference TRBV19 and TRBJ1-1, reads DGGITQSPKYLFRKEGQNVTLSCEQNLNHDAMYWYRQDPGQGLRLIYYSQIVNDFQKGDIAEGYSVSREKKESFPLTVTSAQKNPTAFYLCASSSSRDRLNTEAFFGQGTRLTVV.

The chain is built from TRBV19 and TRBJ1-3; D remains ambiguous. CDR1 and CDR2 (germline): LNHDA, SQIVND (reference sequence). The V end lost 5 bases, the J end lost 2 bases, and 13 bases lay between the germline ends. The CDR3 covers 15 residues. The CDR3 loop is CASSPVARTGNTIYF. Here the CDR3 DNA reads TGTGCCAGTAGTCCCGTGGCACGAACTGGAAACACCATATATTTT.

This rearrangement joins TRBV5-1 to TRBJ2-2, with TRBD2 identical over 8 bases. Germline CDR1 is SGHRS and CDR2 is YFSETQ. V was clipped by 4 bases and J by 5 bases; unmatched bases: 7. This CDR3 has 15 amino acids. CDR3 coding DNA: TGCGCCAGCAGCCCGAGCGGGAGTGCGACCGGGGAGCTGTTTTTT. Encoded protein: CASSPSGSATGELFF. The entire variable domain, with the rest obtained from reference TRBV5-1 and TRBJ2-2, is as follows: KAGVTQTPRYLIKTRGQQVTLSCSPISGHRSVSWYQQTPGQGLQFLFEYFSETQRNKGNFPGRFSGRQFSNSRSEMNVSTLELGDSALYLCASSPSGSATGELFFGEGSRLTVL.

The chain joins TRBV1 to TRBJ2-4; TRBD2 is the table's D call, not checked against the DNA. TRBV1 is a pseudogene locus. CDR3 length: 17 residues. The CDR3 nucleotides are TGCGCCAGCAGCCAAGCTCCTAAGCCCCTGCTTGGAAACATTCAGTACTTC. Translation: CASSQAPKPLLGNIQYF.

Within the sample, this clone is medium-sized. The CDR3 is CAIREGGTEAFF. CDR3 coding DNA: TGTGCCATCAGGGAGGGGGGCACTGAAGCTTTCTTT. V and J are TRBV6-8 and TRBJ1-1; possible D gene TRBD1, 6 bases. The CDR3 is 12 amino acids. Between the trimmed V and J ends, which lost 10 bases and 4 bases, there was a span of 13 bases. Germline CDR1 and CDR2: MNHGY and SAAAGT.

In this sample, this clone turned up a few times. The CDR3 nucleotides are TGTGCCAGCAGCGATAACCCCGGGACAGGGGGCTCCTACGAGCAGTACTTC. Its translation: CASSDNPGTGGSYEQYF. This chain connects TRBV9 to TRBJ2-7; 11 nucleotides line up with TRBD1. This CDR3 comprises 17 residues. J was trimmed by 0 bases and V by 3 bases; bases with no gene match: 8. Germline CDR1 is SGDLS and CDR2 is YYNGEE.

The chain has TRBV2 and TRBJ2-5, with no clear D. The CDR3 sequence is 15 residues long. Trimming left V 4 bases short and J 5 bases short, with 17 bases between. CDR1 and CDR2 from the germline V gene are SNHLY and FYNNEI. In DNA, the CDR3 is TGTGCCAGCAGTGGGGCAGCGAACCGGGCGGAGACCCAGTACTTC. It is translated as CASSGAANRAETQYF.

V and J are TRBV18 and TRBJ2-5; D may correspond to TRBD1 or TRBD2 (6 bases each). CDR3 length equals 16 residues. With 6 bases removed from V and 2 bases from J, the gap between germline ends came to 19 bases. Germline-derived CDR1 and CDR2 are KGHSH and LQKENI. The CDR3 DNA is TGTGCCAGCTCCCTGGTGGGGGGCACCCCACAAGAGACCCAGTACTTC. This codes for CASSLVGGTPQETQYF.

The chain carries TRBV19 and TRBJ1-2; TRBD1 aligns across 7 bases. Germline CDR1 and CDR2: LNHDA and SQIVND (reference sequence). The CDR3 runs to 11 residues. V lost 9 bases, J lost 8 bases, and 6 bases stayed unmatched. Here the CDR3 reads CASEGAYGYTF. The CDR3 bases are TGTGCCAGCGAGGGGGCCTACGGCTACACCTTC. The full variable domain, its missing parts supplied by reference TRBV19 and TRBJ1-2, is DGGITQSPKYLFRKEGQNVTLSCEQNLNHDAMYWYRQDPGQGLRLIYYSQIVNDFQKGDIAEGYSVSREKKESFPLTVTSAQKNPTAFYLCASEGAYGYTFGSGTRLTVV.